This TCR beta chain was observed in a study of Siglec-9 on CD8 T cells in melanoma. Notes on the study in general: An effector memory CD8+ subset marked by Siglec-9 reportedly appeared to gather in melanoma.

This table comes from immunoSEQ multiplex PCR, and its TCRdb copy is limited to in-frame clones, with some not included. The data show about 30,000 clones, with around three quarters seen just once and approximately 6.4% held by the top ten. Concerning this clone: No antigen is known for it. Other DNA sequences in the sample encode the same CDR3.

The sequence came from a human donor in good health. Sequenced material: Siglec-9- CD8+ T cells sorted from blood.

In nucleotides, the CDR3 is TGTGCCAGCAGTTACTCGAGAACCTACAATGAGCAGTTCTTC. Residues: CASSYSRTYNEQFF. The gene calls are TRBV6-6 and TRBJ2-1; D call uncertain. Trimming took off 0 bases at V and 2 bases at J, with 5 bases between the two ends. This CDR3 comprises 14 residues. Germline loops: CDR1 MNHNY, CDR2 SVGAGI (reference sequence).